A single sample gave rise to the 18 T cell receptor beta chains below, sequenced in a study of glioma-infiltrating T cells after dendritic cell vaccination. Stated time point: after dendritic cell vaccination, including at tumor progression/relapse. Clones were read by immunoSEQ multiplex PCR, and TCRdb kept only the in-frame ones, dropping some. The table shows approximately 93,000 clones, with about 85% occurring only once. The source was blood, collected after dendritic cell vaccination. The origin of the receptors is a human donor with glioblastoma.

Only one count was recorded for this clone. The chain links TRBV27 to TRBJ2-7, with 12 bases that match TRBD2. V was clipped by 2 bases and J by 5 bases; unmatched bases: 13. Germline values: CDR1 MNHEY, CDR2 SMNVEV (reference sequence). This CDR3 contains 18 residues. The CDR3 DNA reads TGTGCCAGCAGTTTAGAAGGTCCTAGCGGGAGGGGTAACCACGAGCAGTACTTC. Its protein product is CASSLEGPSGRGNHEQYF.

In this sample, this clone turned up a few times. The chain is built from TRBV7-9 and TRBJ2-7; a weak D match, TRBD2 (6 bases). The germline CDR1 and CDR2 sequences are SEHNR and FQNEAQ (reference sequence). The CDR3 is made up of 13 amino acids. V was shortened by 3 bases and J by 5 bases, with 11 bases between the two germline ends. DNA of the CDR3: TGTGCCAGCAGCTTGACGGGGGTCAACGAGCAGTACTTC. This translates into CASSLTGVNEQYF.

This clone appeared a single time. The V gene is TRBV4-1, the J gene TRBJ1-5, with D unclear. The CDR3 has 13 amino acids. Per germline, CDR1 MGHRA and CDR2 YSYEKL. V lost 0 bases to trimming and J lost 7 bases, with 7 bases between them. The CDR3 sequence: CASSQEAWQPQHF. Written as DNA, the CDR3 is TGCGCCAGCAGCCAAGAAGCGTGGCAGCCCCAGCATTTT.

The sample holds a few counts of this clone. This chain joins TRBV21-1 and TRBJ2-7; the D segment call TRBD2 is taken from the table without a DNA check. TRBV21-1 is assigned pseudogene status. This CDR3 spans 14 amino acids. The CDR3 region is CASSIGGGLYEQYF. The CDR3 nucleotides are TGTGCCAGCAGTATCGGGGGGGGTCTCTACGAGCAGTACTTC.

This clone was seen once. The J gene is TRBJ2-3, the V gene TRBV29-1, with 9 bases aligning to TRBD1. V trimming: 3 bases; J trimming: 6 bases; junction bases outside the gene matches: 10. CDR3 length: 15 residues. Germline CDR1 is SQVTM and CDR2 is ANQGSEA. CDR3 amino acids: CSVEVAGQGTDTQYF. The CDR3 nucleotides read TGCAGCGTTGAGGTCGCTGGACAGGGGACGGATACGCAGTATTTT.

CDR3 nucleotides: TGTGCCAGCAGTTACGGTCCGGGGACAAACACTGAAGCTTTCTTT. This codes for CASSYGPGTNTEAFF. The rearrangement links TRBV6-6 to TRBJ1-1; weak D call: TRBD1 (6 bases). The germline V gene has CDR1 MNHNY and CDR2 SVGAGI (reference sequence). The CDR3 extends over 15 amino acids. The ends were cut back, 2 bases at V and 2 bases at J, with 12 bases in the middle.

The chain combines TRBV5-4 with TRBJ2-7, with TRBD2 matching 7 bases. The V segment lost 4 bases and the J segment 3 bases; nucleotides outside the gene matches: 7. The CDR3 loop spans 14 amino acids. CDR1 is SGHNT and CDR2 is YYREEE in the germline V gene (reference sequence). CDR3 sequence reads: CASSPGRGGYEQYF. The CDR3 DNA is TGTGCCAGCAGCCCTGGTCGCGGGGGCTACGAGCAGTACTTC.

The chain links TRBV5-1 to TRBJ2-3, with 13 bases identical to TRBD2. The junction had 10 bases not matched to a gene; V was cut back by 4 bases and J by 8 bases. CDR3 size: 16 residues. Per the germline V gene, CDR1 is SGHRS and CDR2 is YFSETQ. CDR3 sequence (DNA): TGCGCCAGCAGCGCAACTAGCGGGGGGGCGGTAGGTACGCAGTATTTT. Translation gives CASSATSGGAVGTQYF.

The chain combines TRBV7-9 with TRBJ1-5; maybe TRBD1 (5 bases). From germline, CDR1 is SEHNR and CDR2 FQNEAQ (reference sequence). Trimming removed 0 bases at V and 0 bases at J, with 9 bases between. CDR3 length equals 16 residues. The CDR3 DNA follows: TGTGCCAGCAGCTTAGCGTCAGGGAATAGCAATCAGCCCCAGCATTTT. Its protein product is CASSLASGNSNQPQHF.

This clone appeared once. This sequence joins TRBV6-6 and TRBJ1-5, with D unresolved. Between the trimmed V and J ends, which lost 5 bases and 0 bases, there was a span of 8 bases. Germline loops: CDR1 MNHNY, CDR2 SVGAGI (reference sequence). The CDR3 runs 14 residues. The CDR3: CASSVQNSNQPQHF. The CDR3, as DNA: TGTGCCAGCAGTGTTCAAAATAGCAATCAGCCCCAGCATTTT.

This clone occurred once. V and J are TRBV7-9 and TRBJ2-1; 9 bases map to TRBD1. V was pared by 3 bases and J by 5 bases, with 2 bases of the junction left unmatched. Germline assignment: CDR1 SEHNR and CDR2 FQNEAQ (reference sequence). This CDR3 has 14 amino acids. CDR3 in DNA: TGTGCCAGCAGCTTGGGACAGGGAAACAATGAGCAGTTCTTC. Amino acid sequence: CASSLGQGNNEQFF. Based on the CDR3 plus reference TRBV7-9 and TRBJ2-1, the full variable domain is DTGVSQNPRHKITKRGQNVTFRCDPISEHNRLYWYRQTLGQGPEFLTYFQNEAQLEKSRLLSDRFSAERPKGSFSTLEIQRTEQGDSAMYLCASSLGQGNNEQFFGPGTRLTVL.

This CDR3 reads CAISGRTGQDEQFF. In nucleotides, the CDR3 is TGTGCCATCAGTGGGAGGACAGGTCAGGATGAGCAGTTCTTC. This chain joins TRBV10-3 and TRBJ2-1; 7 bases align to TRBD1. With 4 bases clipped from V and 8 bases from J, the junction kept 8 bases outside the gene matches. Germline V lookup: CDR1 ENHRY, CDR2 SYGVKD. The CDR3 runs 14 residues.

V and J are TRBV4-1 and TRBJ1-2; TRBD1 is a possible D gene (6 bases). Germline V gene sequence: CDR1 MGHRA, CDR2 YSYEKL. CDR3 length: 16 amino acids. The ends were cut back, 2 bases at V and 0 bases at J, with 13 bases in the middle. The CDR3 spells CASSQQQGGPNYGYTF. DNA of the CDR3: TGCGCCAGCAGCCAACAACAGGGAGGGCCTAACTATGGCTACACCTTC.

CDR3 sequence reads: CASSLAGSGGNQPQHF. CDR3 coding DNA: TGTGCCAGCAGCTTGGCTGGTTCAGGGGGGAATCAGCCCCAGCATTTT. V is TRBV5-4 and J is TRBJ1-5; TRBD1 matches 7 bases. In germline, CDR1 is SGHNT, CDR2 YYREEE (reference sequence). The CDR3 has 16 amino acids. J was trimmed by 4 bases and V by 0 bases; bases with no gene match: 7.

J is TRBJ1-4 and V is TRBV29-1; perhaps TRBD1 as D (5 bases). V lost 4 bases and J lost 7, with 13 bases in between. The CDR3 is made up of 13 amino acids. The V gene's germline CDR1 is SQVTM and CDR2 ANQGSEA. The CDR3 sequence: CSVVGRESEKLFF. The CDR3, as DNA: TGCAGCGTTGTTGGCAGGGAATCTGAAAAACTGTTTTTT.

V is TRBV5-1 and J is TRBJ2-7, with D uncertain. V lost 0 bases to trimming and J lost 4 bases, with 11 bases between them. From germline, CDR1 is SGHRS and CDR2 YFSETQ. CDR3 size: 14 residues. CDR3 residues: CASSLVPQCYEQYF. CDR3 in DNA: TGCGCCAGCAGCTTGGTTCCCCAGTGTTACGAGCAGTACTTC.

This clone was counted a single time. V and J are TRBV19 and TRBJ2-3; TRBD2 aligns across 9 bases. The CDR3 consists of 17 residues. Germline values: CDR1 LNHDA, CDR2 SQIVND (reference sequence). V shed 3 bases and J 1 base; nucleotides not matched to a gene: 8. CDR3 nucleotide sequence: TGTGCCAGTAGTATGGCTTTAGCGGGAGCCGGCACAGATACGCAGTATTTT. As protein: CASSMALAGAGTDTQYF.

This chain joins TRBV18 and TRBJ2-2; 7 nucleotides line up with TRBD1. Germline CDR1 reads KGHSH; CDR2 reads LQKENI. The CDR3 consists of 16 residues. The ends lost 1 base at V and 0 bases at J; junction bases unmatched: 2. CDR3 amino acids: CASSPRGTANTGELFF. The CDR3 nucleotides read TGTGCCAGCTCACCACGGGGGACAGCGAACACCGGGGAGCTGTTTTTT. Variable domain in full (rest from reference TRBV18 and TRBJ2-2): NAGVMQNPRHLVRRRGQEARLRCSPMKGHSHVYWYRQLPEEGLKFMVYLQKENIIDESGMPKERFSAEFPKEGPSILRIQQVVRGDSAAYFCASSPRGTANTGELFFGEGSRLTVL.